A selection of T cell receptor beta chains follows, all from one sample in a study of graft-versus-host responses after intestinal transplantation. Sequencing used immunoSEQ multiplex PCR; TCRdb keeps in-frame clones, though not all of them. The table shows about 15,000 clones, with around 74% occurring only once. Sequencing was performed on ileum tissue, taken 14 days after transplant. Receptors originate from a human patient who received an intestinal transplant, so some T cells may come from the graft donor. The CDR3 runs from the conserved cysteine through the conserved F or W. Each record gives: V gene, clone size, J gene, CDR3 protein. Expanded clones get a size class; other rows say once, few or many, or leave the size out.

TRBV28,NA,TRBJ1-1,CASSLGERRTEAFF
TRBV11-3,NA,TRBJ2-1,CASSSQGGYNEQFF
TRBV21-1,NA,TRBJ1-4,CASSKGRAGEKLFF
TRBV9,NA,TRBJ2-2,CASSVGSGTGELFF
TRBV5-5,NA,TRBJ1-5,CASSIIFTGQINQPQHF
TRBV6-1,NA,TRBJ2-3,CASRDPLGADTQYF
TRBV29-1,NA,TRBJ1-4,CSVDRGATNEKLFF
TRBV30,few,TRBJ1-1,CASYRPITEAFF
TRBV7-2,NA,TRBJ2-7,CASSFEVGDGYEQYF
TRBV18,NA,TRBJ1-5,CASSLLRQGGQPQHF
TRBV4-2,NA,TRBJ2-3,CASSQDLVQVSTDTQYF
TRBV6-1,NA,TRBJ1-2,CASSRRRKYNYGYTF
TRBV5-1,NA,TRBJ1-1,CASSLASQSRTNTEAFF
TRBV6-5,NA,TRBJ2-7,CASSGVREQYF
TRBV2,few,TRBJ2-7,CASSAGHSYEQYF
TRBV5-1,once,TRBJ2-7,CASSYSGYEQYF
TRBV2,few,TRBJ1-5,CASIAGTGSTQHF
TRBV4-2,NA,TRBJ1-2,CASSQDKKGMDGYTF
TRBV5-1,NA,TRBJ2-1,CASSLVPGEGEQFF
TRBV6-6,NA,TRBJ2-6,CASSLQGPGANVLTF
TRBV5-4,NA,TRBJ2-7,CASSFSYEQYF
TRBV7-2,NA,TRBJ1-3,CASSKGQAYSGNTIYF
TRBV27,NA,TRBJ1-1,CASSLKMQTEAFF
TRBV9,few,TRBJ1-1,CASSVGGGLNTEAFF
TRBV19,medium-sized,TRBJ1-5,CASSIGYGARQPQHF
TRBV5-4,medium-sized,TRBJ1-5,CASSSTLAVVNQPQHF
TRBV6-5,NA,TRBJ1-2,CASSGRLKDYGYTF
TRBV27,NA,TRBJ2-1,CASSNAGSYNEQFF
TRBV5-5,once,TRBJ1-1,CASSLEWGSLWAFF
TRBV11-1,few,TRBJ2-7,CASSMGLGSYEQYF
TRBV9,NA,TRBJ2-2,CASSVGNPTGELFF
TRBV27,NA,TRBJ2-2,CASSGLNTGELFF
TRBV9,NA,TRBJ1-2,CASSVATANYGYTF
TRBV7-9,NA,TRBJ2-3,CATLRDRATDTQYF
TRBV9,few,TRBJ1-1,CASSPTRQKNTEAFF
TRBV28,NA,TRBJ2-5,CASSGEGYQETQYF
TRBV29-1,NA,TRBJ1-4,CSVEDEREKLFF
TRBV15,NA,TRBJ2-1,CATSRYTGGTYNEQFF
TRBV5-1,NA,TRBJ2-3,CASSLEDSSTDTQYF
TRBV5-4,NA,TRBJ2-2,CASSWDAGGTGELFF